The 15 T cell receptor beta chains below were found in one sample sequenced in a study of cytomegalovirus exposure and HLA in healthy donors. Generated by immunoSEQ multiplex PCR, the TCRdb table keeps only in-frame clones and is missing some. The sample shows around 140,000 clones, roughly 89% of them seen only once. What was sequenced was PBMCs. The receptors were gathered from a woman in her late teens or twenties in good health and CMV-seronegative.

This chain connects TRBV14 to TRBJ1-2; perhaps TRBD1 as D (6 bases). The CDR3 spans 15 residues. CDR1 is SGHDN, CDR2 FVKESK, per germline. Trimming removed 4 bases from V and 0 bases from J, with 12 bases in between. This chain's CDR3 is CASSPYREANYGYTF. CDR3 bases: TGTGCCAGCAGCCCTTACAGGGAAGCTAACTATGGCTACACCTTC.

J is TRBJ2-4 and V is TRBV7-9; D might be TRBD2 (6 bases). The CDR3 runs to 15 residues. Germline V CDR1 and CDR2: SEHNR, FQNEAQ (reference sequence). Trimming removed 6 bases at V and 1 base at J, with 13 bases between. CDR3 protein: CASRFSAGAKNIQYF. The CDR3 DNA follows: TGTGCCAGCAGGTTCTCCGCGGGGGCCAAAAACATTCAGTACTTC.

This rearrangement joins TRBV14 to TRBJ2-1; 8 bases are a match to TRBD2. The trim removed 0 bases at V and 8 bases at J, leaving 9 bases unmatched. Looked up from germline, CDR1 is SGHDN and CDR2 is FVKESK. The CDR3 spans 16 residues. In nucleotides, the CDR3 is TGTGCCAGCAGCCAAGATCCGTACGGGGGGGCCTATGAGCAGTTCTTC. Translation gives CASSQDPYGGAYEQFF. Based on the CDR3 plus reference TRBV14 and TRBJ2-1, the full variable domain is EAGVTQFPSHSVIEKGQTVTLRCDPISGHDNLYWYRRVMGKEIKFLLHFVKESKQDESGMPNNRFLAERTGGTYSTLKVQPAELEDSGVYFCASSQDPYGGAYEQFFGPGTRLTVL.

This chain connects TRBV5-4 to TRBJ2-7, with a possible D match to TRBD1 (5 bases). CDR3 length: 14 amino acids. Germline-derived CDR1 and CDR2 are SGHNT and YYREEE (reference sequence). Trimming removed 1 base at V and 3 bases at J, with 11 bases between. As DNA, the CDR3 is TGTGCCAGCAGCTTGAAGGCAGGGAACTACGAGCAGTACTTC. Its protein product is CASSLKAGNYEQYF.

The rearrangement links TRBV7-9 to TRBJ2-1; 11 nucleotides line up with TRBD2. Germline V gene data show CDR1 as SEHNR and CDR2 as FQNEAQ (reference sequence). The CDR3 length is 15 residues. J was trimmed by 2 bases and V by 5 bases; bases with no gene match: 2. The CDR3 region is CASSQGLAAYNEQFF. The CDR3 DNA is TGTGCCAGCAGCCAGGGACTAGCGGCCTACAATGAGCAGTTCTTC.

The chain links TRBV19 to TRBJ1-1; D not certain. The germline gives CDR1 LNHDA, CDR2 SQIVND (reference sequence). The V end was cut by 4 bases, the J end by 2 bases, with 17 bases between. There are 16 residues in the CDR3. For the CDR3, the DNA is TGTGCCAGTAGTAGCCGGGGTAGGGTAGGAAACACTGAAGCTTTCTTT. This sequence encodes CASSSRGRVGNTEAFF.

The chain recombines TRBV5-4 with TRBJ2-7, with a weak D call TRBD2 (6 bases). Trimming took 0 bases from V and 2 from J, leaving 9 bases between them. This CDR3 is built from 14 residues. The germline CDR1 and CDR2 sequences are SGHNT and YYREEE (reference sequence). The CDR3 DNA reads TGTGCCAGCAGCTTGGGCGGGGATACCTACGAGCAGTACTTC. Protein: CASSLGGDTYEQYF.

CDR3 region: CASSWGGNNSPLHF. The DNA of the CDR3 is TGCGCCAGCAGCTGGGGAGGAAATAATTCACCCCTCCACTTT. The chain is built from TRBV5-1 and TRBJ1-6; D is unclear. The length of the CDR3 is 14 residues. Deletions cut 3 bases from V and 5 bases from J, with 9 bases between. CDR1 is SGHRS and CDR2 is YFSETQ in the germline V gene.

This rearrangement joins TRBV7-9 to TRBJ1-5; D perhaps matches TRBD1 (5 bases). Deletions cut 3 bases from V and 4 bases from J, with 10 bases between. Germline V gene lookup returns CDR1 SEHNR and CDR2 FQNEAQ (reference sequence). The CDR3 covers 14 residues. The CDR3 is CASSLQGGNQPQHF. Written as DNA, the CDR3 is TGTGCCAGCAGCTTGCAGGGAGGGAATCAGCCCCAGCATTTT.

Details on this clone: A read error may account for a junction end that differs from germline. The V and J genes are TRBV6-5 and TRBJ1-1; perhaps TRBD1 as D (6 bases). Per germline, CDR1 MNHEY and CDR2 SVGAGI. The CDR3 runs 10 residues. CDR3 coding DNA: TGTGCCAGCAGTTACCGGGACACCACGTTT. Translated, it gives CASSYRDTTF.

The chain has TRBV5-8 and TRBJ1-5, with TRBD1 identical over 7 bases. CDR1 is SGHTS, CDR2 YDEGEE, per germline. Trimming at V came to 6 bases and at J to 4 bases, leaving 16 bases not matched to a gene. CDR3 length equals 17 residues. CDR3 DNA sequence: TGTGCCAGCACGACACGGGGCTGGACAGGAGCGAATCAGCCCCAGCATTTT. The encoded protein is CASTTRGWTGANQPQHF.

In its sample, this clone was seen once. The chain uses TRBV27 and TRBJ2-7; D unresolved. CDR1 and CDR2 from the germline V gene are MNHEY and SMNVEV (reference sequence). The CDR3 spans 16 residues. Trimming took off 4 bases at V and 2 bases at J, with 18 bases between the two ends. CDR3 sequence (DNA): TGTGCCAGCAGTTCTAAGACGGAGAGAGGTACCTACGAGCAGTACTTC. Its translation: CASSSKTERGTYEQYF.

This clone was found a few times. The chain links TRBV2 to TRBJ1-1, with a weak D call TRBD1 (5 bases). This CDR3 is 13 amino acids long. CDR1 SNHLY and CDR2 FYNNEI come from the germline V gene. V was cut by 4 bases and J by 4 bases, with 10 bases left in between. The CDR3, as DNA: TGTGCCAGCAGTGCGGCAGGGATCACTGAAGCTTTCTTT. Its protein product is CASSAAGITEAFF. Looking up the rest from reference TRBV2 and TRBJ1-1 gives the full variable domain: EPEVTQTPSHQVTQMGQEVILRCVPISNHLYFYWYRQILGQKVEFLVSFYNNEISEKSEIFDDQFSVERPDGSNFTLKIRSTKLEDSAMYFCASSAAGITEAFFGQGTRLTVV.

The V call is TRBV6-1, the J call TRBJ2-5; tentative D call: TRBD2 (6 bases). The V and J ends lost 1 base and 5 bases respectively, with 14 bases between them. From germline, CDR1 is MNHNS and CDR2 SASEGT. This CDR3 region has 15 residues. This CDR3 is CASSEVVGRGETQYF. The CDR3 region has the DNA TGTGCCAGCAGTGAAGTCGTTGGACGGGGGGAGACCCAGTACTTC.

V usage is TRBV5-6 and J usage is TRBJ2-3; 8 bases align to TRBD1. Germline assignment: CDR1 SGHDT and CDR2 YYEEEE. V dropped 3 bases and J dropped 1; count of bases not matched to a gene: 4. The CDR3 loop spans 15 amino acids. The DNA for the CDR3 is TGTGCCAGCAGCTCCAGGGGGCGGGGCACAGATACGCAGTATTTT. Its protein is CASSSRGRGTDTQYF.